This T cell receptor beta chain was recorded in a study of cytomegalovirus exposure and HLA in healthy donors. Findings of the study overall: A later analysis linked roughly 17,000 TCR beta sequences to HLA alleles at 0.05 false discovery rate. In an earlier analysis, most TCR beta V segments were productive about 87% or about 30% of the time. One later analysis reportedly identified an Asian-associated ancestry cluster that showed fewer N-insertions than the roughly 600-donor mean.

Note on this clone: Antigen unknown.

The PCR used 60 Vbeta and 13 Jbeta primers. Some clones are missing from TCRdb's copy, which holds only in-frame ones; the method was immunoSEQ multiplex PCR. The sample lists about 150,000 clones, roughly 82% occurring once. Although they were nominally healthy when sampled, donors likely had unrecorded immune exposures. Sample: PBMCs. The TCR comes from a man in his thirties or forties in good health and CMV-seronegative.

In DNA, the CDR3 is TGTGCCACAAGCCGGGGGATCTCTGAAGCTTTCTTT. Translating it yields CATSRGISEAFF. This chain links TRBV28 with TRBJ1-1; D may be TRBD1 (5 bases). Germline-derived CDR1 and CDR2 are MDHEN and SYDVKM. There are 12 residues in the CDR3. V was shortened by 10 bases and J by 6 bases, with 15 bases between the two germline ends.